The 14 T cell receptor beta chains in this list originate from one sample, sequenced in a study of T cell repertoires in cytomegalovirus infection. Using its own MiXCR run on the reads, TCRdb lists one record per CDR3 protein. Here the sample spans tens of thousands of distinct CDR3 sequences, over 3.5% being singletons. The sample was PBMCs. These receptors all come from a human donor in good health (CMV status not recorded). Some clones in this sample may be carry-over from other donors' samples.

This clonotype was counted ten times or more. The chain combines TRBV28 with TRBJ1-2, with 7 bases lining up with TRBD1. After removal of 10 bases from V and 5 bases from J, the junction contained 1 base not matched to a gene. CDR1 MDHEN and CDR2 SYDVKM come from the germline V gene. This CDR3 has 10 residues. The CDR3 DNA reads TGTGCCACAGGGGGTTATGGCTACACCTTC. Amino acids: CATGGYGYTF.

This clonotype has a count of ten or more. The J gene is TRBJ2-3, the V gene TRBV7-2; 7 nucleotides match TRBD2. Germline CDR1 reads SGHTA; CDR2 reads FQGNSA. With V trimmed by 4 bases and J by 5 bases, 9 bases remained unmatched. The CDR3 spans 15 residues. CDR3 residues: CASSSGAGVVDTQYF. The CDR3 DNA reads TGTGCCAGCAGCTCTGGGGCGGGAGTGGTAGATACGCAGTATTTT.

The rearrangement uses TRBV6-2 or TRBV6-3 and TRBJ2-3; 8 bases line up with TRBD2. Germline V lookup: CDR1 MNHEY, CDR2 SVGEGT. Trimming removed 2 bases from V and 6 bases from J; junction bases left unmatched: 7. The CDR3 runs 15 residues. This CDR3 is CASSYRQRESDTQYF. For the CDR3, the DNA is TGTGCCAGCAGTTACCGACAGCGGGAGAGTGATACGCAGTATTTT.

This clonotype was counted ten times or more. The chain has TRBV6-1 and TRBJ2-7; 7 bases agree with TRBD2. CDR1 and CDR2 from the germline V gene are MNHNS and SASEGT. The junction had 8 bases not matched to a gene; V was cut back by 11 bases and J by 4 bases. CDR3 length: 12 amino acids. CDR3 bases: TGTGCCTCCCACGGGGGAGGGTACGAGCAGTACTTC. It translates to CASHGGGYEQYF.

This clonotype has at least ten counts. The chain carries TRBV7-2 and TRBJ2-1; D may correspond to TRBD1 or TRBD2 (5 bases each). This CDR3 region has 13 residues. The V and J ends lost 5 bases and 9 bases respectively, with 14 bases between them. The germline CDR1 and CDR2 sequences are SGHTA and FQGNSA. The CDR3 DNA reads as TGTGCCAGCAGCGAACCCCCGGGGCTTGAGCAGTTCTTC. Its protein is CASSEPPGLEQFF. The whole variable domain, filled in from reference TRBV7-2 and TRBJ2-1, reads GAGVSQSPSNKVTEKGKDVELRCDPISGHTALYWYRQSLGQGLEFLIYFQGNSAPDKSGLPSDRFSAERTGGSVSTLTIQRTQQEDSAVYLCASSEPPGLEQFFGPGTRLTVL.

This clonotype was seen more than once but under ten times. The chain carries TRBV11-2 and TRBJ1-3; no definite D call. This CDR3 is 15 amino acids long. Germline CDR1 SGHAT, CDR2 FQNNGV. Trimming pared 4 bases from V and 0 bases from J, leaving 10 bases between. The CDR3 region has the DNA TGTGCCAGCAGCTACGGGCCGAGCTCTGGAAACACCATATATTTT. Protein sequence: CASSYGPSSGNTIYF.

This clonotype appeared many times. The chain employs TRBV7-2 and TRBJ2-1; 11 bases are shared with TRBD2. From germline, CDR1 is SGHTA and CDR2 FQGNSA. The CDR3 spans 16 residues. V shed 3 bases, J shed 7 bases, and the junction held 8 bases outside the gene matches. CDR3 nucleotides: TGTGCCAGCAGCTTTAGCGGGAGGGCCCTCAGGAATGAGCAGTTCTTC. Amino acids: CASSFSGRALRNEQFF.

This clonotype came up many times. The chain has TRBV28 and TRBJ2-3; TRBD2 is a possible D gene (5 bases). The germline V gene has CDR1 MDHEN and CDR2 SYDVKM. With 3 bases removed from V and 6 bases from J, the gap between germline ends came to 16 bases. The CDR3 extends over 15 amino acids. The chain's CDR3 is CASSFSTIRRDTQYF. The CDR3, as DNA: TGTGCCAGCAGTTTTTCGACTATCAGGAGGGATACGCAGTATTTT.

This clonotype was detected ten times or more. V is TRBV7-2 and J is TRBJ1-4, with 7 bases matching TRBD1. J lost 10 bases, V lost 3 bases, and 14 bases had no gene match. The CDR3 is made up of 16 amino acids. The germline V gene has CDR1 SGHTA and CDR2 FQGNSA. CDR3 region: CASSFSTGAGGGKLFF. The CDR3 DNA sequence: TGTGCCAGCAGCTTTTCAACAGGGGCGGGAGGAGGAAAACTGTTTTTT.

This clonotype was observed at least ten times. This chain links TRBV3-1 with TRBJ1-1; 11 bases match TRBD1. Germline trimming cut 5 bases from V and 6 bases from J; bases unmatched to any gene: 5. CDR3 length: 14 residues. Per the germline V gene, CDR1 is LGHDT and CDR2 is YNNKEL (reference sequence). DNA of the CDR3: TGTGCCAGCAGCGCATGGGGACAGGGGGCTGAAGCTTTCTTT. Translated, it gives CASSAWGQGAEAFF.

This clonotype was recorded many times. The chain joins TRBV4-3 to TRBJ2-1, with 11 bases identical to TRBD2. Germline CDR1 reads LGHNA; CDR2 reads YSLEER. This CDR3 is built from 16 residues. With V trimmed by 0 bases and J by 4 bases, 2 bases remained unmatched. The CDR3 DNA reads as TGCGCCAGCAGCCAAGATGGGACTAGCGGTTACAATGAGCAGTTCTTC. The encoded protein is CASSQDGTSGYNEQFF.

This clonotype was recorded at least ten times. The chain is built from TRBV10-3 and TRBJ2-3; 11 bases fit TRBD2. The CDR3 length is 15 residues. Unmatched junction bases numbered 10, after V lost 8 bases and J lost 6 bases. From germline, CDR1 is ENHRY and CDR2 SYGVKD. This CDR3 is CAIGGTSGGWDTQYF. CDR3 nucleotides: TGTGCCATCGGCGGAACTAGCGGGGGCTGGGATACGCAGTATTTT.

This clonotype was counted many times. V and J are TRBV7-2 and TRBJ2-3, with 11 bases aligning to TRBD2. The CDR3 contains 17 residues. Germline loops: CDR1 SGHTA, CDR2 FQGNSA. With V trimmed by 2 bases and J by 2 bases, 6 bases remained unmatched. This chain's CDR3 is CASSLKIAGGHTDTQYF. In nucleotides, the CDR3 is TGTGCCAGCAGCTTAAAGATAGCGGGAGGGCACACAGATACGCAGTATTTT.

This clonotype was recorded at least ten times. The chain carries TRBV11-3 and TRBJ2-1, with TRBD2 matching 8 bases. Germline lookup yields CDR1 SGHNT and CDR2 YENEEA. With V trimmed by 5 bases and J by 8 bases, 14 bases remained unmatched. CDR3 length: 16 amino acids. CDR3 amino acids: CASSPDGRAGVDEQFF. The CDR3 nucleotides are TGTGCCAGCAGCCCGGACGGGAGGGCCGGGGTTGATGAGCAGTTCTTC.